These 16 T cell receptor beta chains were sequenced from one sample in a study of technical replicates of blood from a handful of donors. The repertoire was sequenced with immunoSEQ multiplex PCR; TCRdb's copy has only in-frame clones and lacks some. This repertoire shows more than 45,000 clones, just under 95% found once; its top ten account for 3%. The sample consisted of PBMCs. These receptors all stem from a human donor in good health. Some clones in this sample may be carry-over from other donors' samples.

This chain joins TRBV4-2 and TRBJ2-7; 10 bases map to TRBD1. In germline, CDR1 is LGHNA, CDR2 YNFKEQ. The CDR3 is made up of 15 amino acids. Losses at the gene ends were 1 base for V and 2 bases for J; bases not matched to a gene: 2. In DNA, the CDR3 is TGTGCCAGCAGCCAAGCCGGGACAGGGGCCTACGAGCAGTACTTC. Translated, it gives CASSQAGTGAYEQYF.

V is TRBV29-1 and J is TRBJ1-2; possible D gene TRBD1, 6 bases. The CDR3 totals 14 residues. Deletions cut 6 bases from V and 4 bases from J, with 18 bases between. Germline V gene lookup returns CDR1 SQVTM and CDR2 ANQGSEA. CDR3 amino acids: CSVSRGGFGYGYTF. In nucleotides, the CDR3 is TGCAGCGTATCTAGGGGGGGCTTCGGCTATGGCTACACCTTC.

About this clone itself: The junction departs from germline at one end; a sequencing error may be responsible. The chain carries TRBV2 and TRBJ2-1, with TRBD2 identical over 9 bases. From germline, CDR1 is SNHLY and CDR2 FYNNEI. CDR3 size: 12 residues. The CDR3 bases are TGTGCCAGCAGTGGATTGGCGGGAGGGAAAATCTTC. Translation: CASSGLAGGKIF.

This chain connects TRBV30 to TRBJ1-2; 9 nucleotides line up with TRBD1. There are 14 residues in the CDR3. V dropped 3 bases and J dropped 7; count of bases not matched to a gene: 9. In germline, CDR1 is GTSNPN, CDR2 SVGIG (reference sequence). The CDR3 is CAWRLGQGVGGYTF. The CDR3 nucleotides read TGTGCCTGGAGGTTGGGACAGGGAGTTGGTGGCTACACCTTC.

The gene calls are TRBV19 and TRBJ2-7, with a tentative D call TRBD2 (6 bases). In germline, CDR1 is LNHDA, CDR2 SQIVND (reference sequence). V gave up 2 bases and J gave up 2 bases, with 19 bases separating them. The CDR3 sequence is 17 residues long. CDR3 sequence (DNA): TGTGCCAGTAGTATAAAAACAGGAAATAGCGGTACCTACGAGCAGTACTTC. It yields the protein CASSIKTGNSGTYEQYF.

The chain couples TRBV11-3 to TRBJ2-1, with TRBD1 matching over 9 bases. Germline V lookup: CDR1 SGHNT, CDR2 YENEEA. Trimming removed 5 bases from V and 7 bases from J; junction bases left unmatched: 9. This CDR3 has 15 residues. CDR3 loop: CASSDRDRVRNEQFF. The CDR3 nucleotides are TGTGCCAGCAGCGACCGGGACAGGGTAAGGAATGAGCAGTTCTTC.

The J gene is TRBJ2-1, the V gene TRBV29-1, with D hard to call. The germline CDR1 and CDR2 sequences are SQVTM and ANQGSEA. Trimming pared 0 bases from V and 2 bases from J, leaving 8 bases between. This CDR3 is 14 amino acids long. This chain's CDR3 is CSVEEASTYNEQFF. In nucleotides, the CDR3 is TGCAGCGTTGAAGAGGCTAGTACCTACAATGAGCAGTTCTTC.

The rearrangement joins TRBV7-8 to TRBJ2-7, with 9 bases identical to TRBD2. Trimming took 4 bases from V and 4 from J; bases not matched to a gene: 11. Germline CDR1 is SGHVS and CDR2 is FQNEAQ. CDR3 size: 16 residues. The CDR3 nucleotides are TGTGCCAGCAGCTCCCGGGTAGGTAGCGGGAGTTACGAGCAGTACTTC. Translated, it gives CASSSRVGSGSYEQYF.

The chain has TRBV30 and TRBJ2-7, with D possibly matching TRBD2 (5 bases). CDR1 is GTSNPN and CDR2 is SVGIG in the germline V gene (reference sequence). The CDR3 length is 12 residues. Trimming stripped 5 bases from V and 4 bases from J, with 12 bases between. The CDR3 here is CAWSRGLYEQYF. The DNA of the CDR3 is TGTGCCTGGTCCCGGGGTCTGTACGAGCAGTACTTC.

The rearrangement joins TRBV19 to TRBJ1-2, with D unresolved. Trimming removed 1 base from V and 1 base from J, with 10 bases in between. Germline loops: CDR1 LNHDA, CDR2 SQIVND (reference sequence). This CDR3 comprises 15 residues. CDR3 protein: CASSIAGRRNYGYTF. The CDR3 DNA follows: TGTGCCAGTAGTATAGCCGGCAGGCGTAACTATGGCTACACCTTC.

V gene TRBV7-3 combines with J gene TRBJ2-7, with TRBD1 matching over 7 bases. J gave up 4 bases and V 0 bases, and 9 bases lay outside the gene matches. CDR3 length: 16 amino acids. The germline V gene has CDR1 SGHTA and CDR2 FQGTGA. Here the CDR3 reads CASSLTGGAGSYEQYF. The CDR3 DNA is TGTGCCAGCAGCTTAACAGGGGGCGCGGGTAGTTACGAGCAGTACTTC.

The V and J genes are TRBV1 and TRBJ1-5. TRBV1 is deemed a pseudogene. This CDR3 contains 17 residues. The CDR3 sequence is CTSSKAHECDCNQPQHF. In nucleotides, the CDR3 is TGCACCAGCAGCAAAGCTCACGAGTGTGATTGCAATCAGCCCCAGCATTTT.

V gene TRBV7-8 combines with J gene TRBJ1-5, with 9 bases that match TRBD1. Germline V gene sequence: CDR1 SGHVS, CDR2 FQNEAQ. Germline trimming cut 5 bases from V and 1 base from J; bases unmatched to any gene: 15. The CDR3 extends over 19 amino acids. Here the CDR3 DNA reads TGTGCCAGCAGCGCCCAACAGGGGGCGCGTCCGATAAGCAATCAGCCCCAGCATTTT. Encoded protein: CASSAQQGARPISNQPQHF.

V usage is TRBV4-3 and J usage is TRBJ1-2; D unresolved. This CDR3 comprises 16 residues. Germline CDR1 is LGHNA and CDR2 is YSLEER. The germline V and J ends were trimmed by 1 base and 2 bases, with 14 bases remaining between them. The CDR3 DNA reads as TGCGCCAGCAGCCAAGGGTTGGACGGACTGAACTATGGCTACACCTTC. This encodes CASSQGLDGLNYGYTF.

This sequence joins TRBV30 and TRBJ1-2; no definite D call. The length of the CDR3 is 12 residues. The germline V gene encodes CDR1 GTSNPN and CDR2 SVGIG (reference sequence). Trimming took 4 bases from V and 6 from J, leaving 12 bases between them. In DNA form, the CDR3 reads TGTGCCTGGATGGGGAGGGTTCATGGCTACACCTTC. This sequence encodes CAWMGRVHGYTF. Full variable domain (rest looked up from reference TRBV30 and TRBJ1-2): SQTIHQWPATLVQPVGSPLSLECTVEGTSNPNLYWYRQAAGRGLQLLFYSVGIGQISSEVPQNLSASRPQDRQFILSSKKLLLSDSGFYLCAWMGRVHGYTFGSGTRLTVV.

Here the CDR3 reads CASSYSTGGKETQYF. In DNA, the CDR3 is TGTGCCAGCAGTTACTCAACAGGGGGCAAGGAGACCCAGTACTTC. The rearrangement uses TRBV6-5 and TRBJ2-5; 9 positions match TRBD1. The junction had 4 bases not matched to a gene; V was cut back by 0 bases and J by 5 bases. The germline gives CDR1 MNHEY, CDR2 SVGAGI. The CDR3 has 15 amino acids.